This TCR beta chain was profiled in a study of T cell responses to AZD1222 COVID-19 vaccine. Here immunoSEQ multiplex PCR was the method, and the copy in TCRdb shows in-frame clones only, minus some. The sample holds around 190,000 clones, over 80% seen once. Germline-derived CDR1 and CDR2 are SNHLY and FYNNEI. V was trimmed by 5 bases and J by 2 bases, leaving 12 bases between them. The CDR3 is made up of 14 amino acids. Sequencing used peripheral blood, obtained on day 0 of AZD1222 vaccination. This chain uses TRBV2 with TRBJ1-2, with no clear D. This TCR came from an adult in good health. CDR3 amino acids: CASSRTERNYGYTF. CDR3 nucleotide sequence: TGTGCCAGCAGTCGGACGGAAAGAAACTATGGCTACACCTTC.